Included here is one TCR beta chain sequence, with context. The protocol was immunoSEQ multiplex PCR, while the TCRdb copy is restricted to in-frame clones and leaves out a portion. The repertoire holds some 200,000 clones, with roughly four fifths as singletons. CDR1 and CDR2 from the germline V gene are LGHNA and YNFKEQ. Trimming took 1 base from V and 2 from J; bases not matched to a gene: 2. The CDR3 has 15 residues. The record originates from a study of blood T cell repertoires in COVID-19. The overall study: COVID-19 samples from acute and convalescent phases originated in the United States, Italy and Spain. Sample material is recorded as cDNA or gDNA derived from T cells, B-cell-depleted T cells, or PBMCs.

The TCR sequence derives from a woman aged 55-70 years with acute or convalescent COVID-19. Sequenced: peripheral blood. The J gene is TRBJ1-5, the V gene TRBV4-2; TRBD1 matches 7 bases. The CDR3 spells CASSQGQGGNQPQHF. CDR3 DNA: TGTGCCAGCAGCCAAGGGCAGGGGGGCAATCAGCCCCAGCATTTT.